The following is a T cell receptor (beta chain) sequence with its context. Enrollees, about 18 to 95 years old, lived in approximately 24 US areas. The data originate from a study of blood T cell repertoires in COVID-19. Study context: Sources were T cells, B-cell-depleted T cells, or PBMCs; the material itself was cDNA or gDNA.

Germline V gene lookup returns CDR1 LNHDA and CDR2 SQIVND (reference sequence). This CDR3 is 14 amino acids long. V gave up 5 bases and J gave up 2 bases; unmatched junction bases: 5. In the original workflow: Amplification of reference gene primers was used by the study to estimate nucleated cell counts. Only in-frame clones appear in the TCRdb table, and some are missing; sequencing was by immunoSEQ multiplex PCR. V, J and clone size reflect that table, while D and trimming were determined from the DNA. The data show under 450,000 clones, roughly 87% seen once. The source is a woman aged 25 to 39 who had recovered from COVID-19. The J gene is TRBJ2-7, the V gene TRBV19; 8 nucleotides line up with TRBD1. The sample comprised PBMCs or T cells enriched from blood (not recorded which). The CDR3 coding sequence is TGTGCCAGTAGTTGGGACAGGACTACCTACGAGCAGTACTTC. This encodes CASSWDRTTYEQYF.